Listed below are T cell receptor beta chains from one sample, sequenced in a study of Graves' ophthalmopathy and Graves' hyperthyroidism. Via MiXCR, TCRdb re-called the multiplex PCR reads, giving one row per CDR3 protein. The data show almost 750,000 distinct CDR3 sequences, 40% seen once. The specimen sequenced was peripheral blood. These receptors were obtained from an adult man with Graves' ophthalmopathy. Both conserved end residues are part of each CDR3.

j_gene,v_gene,CDR3aa
TRBJ2-3,TRBV10-3,CAISEPRQGTDTQYF
TRBJ2-3,TRBV2,CASMVRWGTDTQYF
TRBJ2-5,TRBV7-2,CASSPGGHQETQYF
TRBJ2-7,TRBV10-3,CASTQESPYEQYF
TRBJ1-5,TRBV4-2,CASSQPGQSNQPQHF
TRBJ1-6,TRBV2,CASSLEAGYSPLHF
TRBJ2-5,TRBV7-9,CASSFLPSSRQETQYF
TRBJ1-6,TRBV28,CASSLGPPGIGPLHF
TRBJ2-7,TRBV11-2,CASSRLEGAYEQYF
TRBJ2-2,TRBV7-2,CASSWGLAGGGELFF
TRBJ1-2,TRBV20-1,CSADRGLYGYTF
TRBJ2-7,TRBV7-9,CASHPTGPLYEQYF
TRBJ2-5,TRBV2,CASSWASGKAETQYF
TRBJ1-6,TRBV7-9,CASSVGGYNSPLHF
TRBJ1-5,TRBV20-1,CSARDPRTPNQPQHF
TRBJ1-2,TRBV29-1,CSSQTGAWGYTF
TRBJ2-1,TRBV29-1,CSVERDRGLNEQFF
TRBJ2-7,TRBV11-2,CASSLDAAPSSYEQYF
TRBJ2-5,TRBV2,CASLRMYQETQYF
TRBJ1-5,TRBV7-2,CASSLAGFGNQPQHF
TRBJ2-5,TRBV7-3,CASSLGSSGGQETQYF
TRBJ2-7,TRBV7-8,CASGMRQGASEQYF
TRBJ1-6,TRBV6-1,CASSRLGQGRNSPLHF
TRBJ2-7,TRBV10-3,CAISESSGNPGQYF
TRBJ1-2,TRBV15,CATSRGSKLGGYTF
TRBJ2-3,TRBV20-1,CSARGTTDTQYF
TRBJ2-5,TRBV11-1,CASSSYTGLRGEGTQYF
TRBJ1-2,TRBV29-1,CSVAGTGYGYTF
TRBJ2-7,TRBV24-1,CATSDPLAGGYEQYF
TRBJ1-4,TRBV24-1,CASSSGQTATNEKLFF
TRBJ1-5,TRBV4-2,CASSQDVWNQPQHF
TRBJ1-2,TRBV20-1,CSARDWAGRPGYGYTF
TRBJ2-5,TRBV19,CASSISTGSQETQYF
TRBJ1-4,TRBV7-3,CASSLYTGGTEKLFF
TRBJ2-7,TRBV29-1,CSVEDEREGREQYF
TRBJ2-7,TRBV7-8,CASSPPGTGIYEQYF
TRBJ1-5,TRBV7-2,CASSFERTIRQPQHF
TRBJ2-7,TRBV19,CASSQWSRRRGYEQYF
TRBJ1-1,TRBV7-2,CASSSHAYTEAFF
TRBJ2-7,TRBV5-8,CASSFAGQPYEQYF
TRBJ2-7,TRBV9,CASSPPPPVYEQYF